A single sample gave rise to the 23 T cell receptor beta chains below, sequenced in a study of PD-1 and CTLA-4 blockade in melanoma. The method was immunoSEQ multiplex PCR; TCRdb's version includes in-frame clones alone and lacks a portion of them. The sample shows more than 9,000 clones, roughly four fifths of them seen only once. The material was CD8+ T cells from peripheral blood, obtained from a patient given anti-PD-1 treatment. The source of these receptors is a human donor with melanoma.

This clone was seen a handful of times. DNA of the CDR3: TGCGCCAGCAGCCAAGTTGTCGGGACTAGCGGGGGCCCGGAAGAGACCCAGTACTTC. Protein sequence: CASSQVVGTSGGPEETQYF. This chain uses TRBV4-3 with TRBJ2-5; 14 bases agree with TRBD2. The CDR3 runs 19 residues. CDR1 is LGHNA, CDR2 YSLEER, per germline. Trimming cost V 1 base and J 3 bases; bases outside gene matches: 10.

The chain combines TRBV6-4 with TRBJ1-1; D unclear. Trimming removed 2 bases at V and 7 bases at J, with 20 bases between. The CDR3 consists of 16 residues. Germline CDR1 MRHNA, CDR2 SNTAGT. The CDR3 region has the DNA TGTGCCAGCAGTGACGCCCCCTTCCCCGGTGGGGTTGAAGCTTTCTTT. Encoded protein: CASSDAPFPGGVEAFF.

The J gene is TRBJ2-1, the V gene TRBV6-5; possible D gene TRBD2, 6 bases. V was trimmed by 1 base and J by 10 bases, leaving 14 bases between them. There are 14 residues in the CDR3. CDR1 MNHEY and CDR2 SVGAGI come from the germline V gene. Here the CDR3 reads CASSYLGGVREQFF. The CDR3 nucleotides are TGTGCCAGCAGTTACTTAGGAGGGGTCAGGGAGCAGTTCTTC.

The chain combines TRBV9 with TRBJ1-4; no reliable D call. Germline loops: CDR1 SGDLS, CDR2 YYNGEE. The V and J ends lost 0 bases and 4 bases respectively, with 10 bases between them. This CDR3 comprises 15 residues. For the CDR3, the DNA is TGTGCCAGCAGCGTAGATGATAGCCTTAATGAAAAACTGTTTTTT. This encodes CASSVDDSLNEKLFF.

The sample holds one count of this clone. The chain is built from TRBV27 and TRBJ2-1; tentative D call: TRBD2 (5 bases). V gave up 6 bases and J gave up 7 bases, with 19 bases separating them. The CDR3 length is 15 residues. Germline V gene sequence: CDR1 MNHEY, CDR2 SMNVEV (reference sequence). CDR3 amino acids: CASRHALTSSNEQFF. CDR3 nucleotide sequence: TGTGCCAGCAGGCATGCCCTAACTAGTTCTAATGAGCAGTTCTTC.

This sequence joins TRBV11-3 and TRBJ1-1; D is uncertain. This CDR3 contains 13 residues. The germline V gene has CDR1 SGHNT and CDR2 YENEEA. V lost 1 base to trimming and J lost 4 bases, with 7 bases between them. CDR3 sequence (DNA): TGTGCCAGCAGCTTAGGGCCGGGCACTGAAGCTTTCTTT. Its translation: CASSLGPGTEAFF.

The rearrangement joins TRBV13 to TRBJ1-2; 7 bases align to TRBD1. The junction had 8 bases not matched to a gene; V was cut back by 2 bases and J by 2 bases. The CDR3 has 16 residues. The V gene's germline CDR1 is PRHDT and CDR2 FYEKMQ (reference sequence). The DNA for the CDR3 is TGTGCCAGCAGCTTAACAGGGGACCCTTCGAACTATGGCTACACCTTC. Translated, it gives CASSLTGDPSNYGYTF.

This chain uses TRBV7-2 with TRBJ1-2, with 9 nucleotides matching TRBD1. The CDR3 loop spans 16 amino acids. From germline, CDR1 is SGHTA and CDR2 FQGNSA. The junction had 5 bases not matched to a gene; V was cut back by 3 bases and J by 0 bases. The chain's CDR3 is CASSLRQGEANYGYTF. The CDR3 bases are TGTGCCAGCAGCTTGAGACAGGGGGAAGCTAACTATGGCTACACCTTC.

Only one count was recorded for this clone. The chain recombines TRBV4-1 with TRBJ2-1, with 9 positions matching TRBD2. The CDR3 loop spans 16 amino acids. Trimming removed 0 bases from V and 7 bases from J; junction bases left unmatched: 7. CDR1 and CDR2 (germline): MGHRA, YSYEKL. CDR3 nucleotides: TGCGCCAGCAGCCAAGAAAGGCTAGCGGGACGGAATGAGCAGTTCTTC. Protein: CASSQERLAGRNEQFF.

This clone appeared a single time. The chain recombines TRBV6-6 with TRBJ1-1, with D unresolved. CDR3 length: 13 residues. With 4 bases removed from V and 3 bases from J, the gap between germline ends came to 9 bases. CDR1 is MNHNY, CDR2 SVGAGI, per germline (reference sequence). CDR3 nucleotide sequence: TGTGCCAGCAGTTTTCACCGTTACACTGAAGCTTTCTTT. It translates to CASSFHRYTEAFF.

This chain joins TRBV6-6 and TRBJ1-1; D might be TRBD1 (5 bases). From germline, CDR1 is MNHNY and CDR2 SVGAGI (reference sequence). CDR3 size: 15 residues. The V gene lost 0 bases and the J gene lost 4 bases, with 12 bases spanning the gap. CDR3 DNA sequence: TGTGCCAGCAGTTACTCAGGTAGGGGACCCACTGAAGCTTTCTTT. It specifies CASSYSGRGPTEAFF.

This clone is classed as medium-sized. V usage is TRBV30 and J usage is TRBJ1-5; D is unresolved. This CDR3 has 15 residues. V dropped 3 bases and J dropped 8 bases, with 20 bases sitting between them. Germline loops: CDR1 GTSNPN, CDR2 SVGIG (reference sequence). The CDR3 bases are TGTGCCTGGAGAACCAAAGGGAGTTACTATGAGCCCCAGCATTTT. Amino acid sequence: CAWRTKGSYYEPQHF.

The chain is built from TRBV4-3 and TRBJ1-1; D is undetermined. The V end was cut by 0 bases, the J end by 5 bases, with 10 bases between. The CDR3 totals 14 residues. CDR1 and CDR2 (germline): LGHNA, YSLEER. This chain's CDR3 is CASSQDWDSTEAFF. CDR3 DNA sequence: TGCGCCAGCAGCCAAGATTGGGATTCGACTGAAGCTTTCTTT.

This clone is large in the sample. The rearrangement links TRBV14 to TRBJ2-3; 12 bases fit TRBD2. J gave up 4 bases and V 3 bases, and 5 bases lay outside the gene matches. The CDR3 is made up of 16 amino acids. Germline V gene sequence: CDR1 SGHDN, CDR2 FVKESK. This chain's CDR3 is CASSHLTSGGADTQYF. The CDR3, as DNA: TGTGCCAGCAGCCACCTGACTAGCGGGGGAGCAGATACGCAGTATTTT.

The chain joins TRBV19 to TRBJ2-1; 9 nucleotides align to TRBD2. The germline CDR1 and CDR2 sequences are LNHDA and SQIVND (reference sequence). CDR3 length: 15 residues. J gave up 10 bases and V 1 base, and 8 bases lay outside the gene matches. The DNA for the CDR3 is TGTGCCAGTAGTATAGGGCGGGAGGGCCCTATAGAGCAGTTCTTC. It is translated as CASSIGREGPIEQFF.

The rearrangement uses TRBV19 and TRBJ1-6; D is perhaps TRBD1 (5 bases). Trimming removed 0 bases from V and 8 bases from J, with 17 bases in between. The CDR3 runs 17 residues. CDR1 and CDR2 from the germline V gene are LNHDA and SQIVND (reference sequence). CDR3 amino acids: CASSIDLGGVRYSPLHF. CDR3 coding DNA: TGTGCCAGTAGTATAGATCTTGGAGGGGTCAGATATTCACCCCTCCACTTT.

This chain connects TRBV10-3 to TRBJ1-1; D gene uncertain. There are 13 residues in the CDR3. Germline-derived CDR1 and CDR2 are ENHRY and SYGVKD. Trimming pared 3 bases from V and 0 bases from J, leaving 5 bases between. CDR3 sequence: CAISEALNTEAFF. Written as DNA, the CDR3 is TGTGCCATCAGTGAAGCACTGAACACTGAAGCTTTCTTT.

The chain is built from TRBV27 and TRBJ1-1; no reliable D call. Looked up from germline, CDR1 is MNHEY and CDR2 is SMNVEV (reference sequence). Trimming took off 5 bases at V and 1 base at J, with 14 bases between the two ends. The CDR3 is 15 residues long. The CDR3 DNA reads as TGTGCCAGCAGTCCCCAAGCATCAGCGAACACTGAAGCTTTCTTT. Its translation is CASSPQASANTEAFF.

The chain links TRBV5-6 to TRBJ1-1; D not resolved. CDR1 SGHDT and CDR2 YYEEEE come from the germline V gene. The CDR3 is 15 amino acids. Trimming stripped 0 bases from V and 1 base from J, with 10 bases between. The CDR3 reads CASSLEGAGNTEAFF. The CDR3 coding sequence is TGTGCCAGCAGCTTGGAGGGCGCGGGGAACACTGAAGCTTTCTTT.

This clone turned up a few times. The chain carries TRBV10-3 and TRBJ1-1, with a weak D call TRBD1 (6 bases). In germline, CDR1 is ENHRY, CDR2 SYGVKD. V shed 0 bases and J shed 4 bases, with 12 bases lying between them. This CDR3 has 15 amino acids. The CDR3 protein is CAISESLGGGTEAFF. CDR3 sequence (DNA): TGTGCCATCAGTGAGTCGTTAGGGGGGGGCACTGAAGCTTTCTTT.

The chain carries TRBV27 and TRBJ1-2, with 12 bases lining up with TRBD1. J gave up 8 bases and V 6 bases, and 13 bases lay outside the gene matches. The germline CDR1 and CDR2 sequences are MNHEY and SMNVEV (reference sequence). The CDR3 is made up of 16 amino acids. This chain's CDR3 is CASRDRDRGLEGGYTF. The CDR3 bases are TGTGCCAGCAGGGATCGGGACAGGGGGCTAGAGGGGGGCTACACCTTC.

A few counts support this clone. CDR3 coding DNA: TGTGCCAGCAGTTACGGTGGGAATCAGCCCCAGCATTTT. It codes for CASSYGGNQPQHF. The chain joins TRBV6-5 to TRBJ1-5; D is ambiguous. V was cut by 2 bases and J by 4 bases, with 6 bases left in between. CDR3 size: 13 residues. Germline V gene lookup returns CDR1 MNHEY and CDR2 SVGAGI.

The chain is built from TRBV30 and TRBJ2-1; D uncertain. CDR1 is GTSNPN and CDR2 is SVGIG in the germline V gene (reference sequence). The CDR3 sequence is 14 residues long. The V end lost 1 base, the J end lost 0 bases, and 7 bases lay between the germline ends. The CDR3 sequence: CAWSGETSYNEQFF. Written as DNA, the CDR3 is TGTGCCTGGAGTGGCGAGACCTCCTACAATGAGCAGTTCTTC.